The text below deals with one TCR beta chain. Study processing details: Amplification of reference gene primers was used by the study to estimate nucleated cell counts. The protocol was immunoSEQ multiplex PCR, while the TCRdb copy is restricted to in-frame clones and leaves out a portion. Clone size and V and J calls were adopted from that table, with D and trimming inferred from the DNA. This table holds nearly 110,000 clones, roughly 84% found once. This specimen comes from a study of blood T cell repertoires in COVID-19. CDR1 and CDR2 (germline): MNHEY, SMNVEV (reference sequence). CDR3 length: 16 residues. J was trimmed by 5 bases and V by 6 bases; bases with no gene match: 12.

This chain connects TRBV27 to TRBJ2-1; 8 bases are shared with TRBD2. The sequence was obtained from a human donor in a cohort sampled during active COVID-19. Sequenced input: peripheral blood. The CDR3 DNA sequence: TGTGCCAGCAGCGAAACCGGGACTAGGTCTAACAATGAGCAGTTCTTC. It encodes CASSETGTRSNNEQFF.